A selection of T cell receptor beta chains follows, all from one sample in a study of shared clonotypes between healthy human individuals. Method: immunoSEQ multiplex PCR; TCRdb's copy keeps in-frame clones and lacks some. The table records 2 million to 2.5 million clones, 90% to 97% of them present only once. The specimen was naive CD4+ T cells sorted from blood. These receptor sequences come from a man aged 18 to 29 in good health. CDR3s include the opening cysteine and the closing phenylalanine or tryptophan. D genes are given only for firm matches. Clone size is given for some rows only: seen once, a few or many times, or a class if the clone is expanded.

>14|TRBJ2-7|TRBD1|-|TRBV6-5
CASRQQGPVYEQYF
TGTGCCAGCAGGCAACAGGGGCCGGTGTACGAGCAGTACTTC
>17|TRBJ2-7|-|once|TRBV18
CASSPFIPGKRTYEQYF
TGTGCCAGCTCACCATTCATACCGGGAAAAAGAACCTACGAGCAGTACTTC
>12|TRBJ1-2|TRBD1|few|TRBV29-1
CSVAGTGDGYTF
TGCAGCGTAGCCGGGACAGGGGATGGCTACACCTTC
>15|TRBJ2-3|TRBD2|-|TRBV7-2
CASSPGGSGGNTQYF
TGTGCCAGCAGCCCCGGGGGAAGCGGGGGTAATACGCAGTATTTT
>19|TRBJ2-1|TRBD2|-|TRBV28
CASSSFYGSRTSGTGEQFF
TGTGCCAGCAGTTCTTTTTACGGCAGCCGGACTAGCGGGACGGGTGAGCAGTTCTTC
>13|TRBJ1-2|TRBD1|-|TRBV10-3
CAIQGARYYGYTF
TGTGCCATCCAGGGGGCGCGCTACTATGGCTACACCTTC
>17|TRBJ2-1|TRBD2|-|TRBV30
CAWSSGTSGRNPNEQFF
TGTGCCTGGAGTTCCGGGACTAGCGGGAGAAATCCCAATGAGCAGTTCTTC
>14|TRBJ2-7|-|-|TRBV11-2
CASSPSRGIYEQYF
TGTGCCAGCAGCCCTTCCCGGGGGATCTACGAGCAGTACTTC
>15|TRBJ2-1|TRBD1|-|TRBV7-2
CASSLDRLTYNEQFF
TGTGCCAGCAGCTTGGACAGGTTGACCTACAATGAGCAGTTCTTC
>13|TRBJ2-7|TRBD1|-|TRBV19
CATKRQGVNEQYF
TGTGCCACCAAGAGACAGGGGGTCAACGAGCAGTACTTC
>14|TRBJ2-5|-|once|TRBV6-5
CASSYSRGKETQYF
TGTGCCAGCAGTTACTCGAGAGGGAAAGAGACCCAGTACTTC
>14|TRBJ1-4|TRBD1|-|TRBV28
CASSSDRAGGKLFF
TGTGCCAGCAGTTCGGACAGGGCTGGGGGAAAACTGTTTTTT
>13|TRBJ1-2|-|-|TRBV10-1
CASSDGGSYGYTF
TGCGCCAGCAGTGACGGAGGAAGCTATGGCTACACCTTC
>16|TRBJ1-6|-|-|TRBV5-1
CASSLEGLGLGSPLHF
TGCGCCAGCAGCTTGGAAGGCCTTGGGTTGGGATCACCCCTCCACTTT
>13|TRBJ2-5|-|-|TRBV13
CASSLDFQETQYF
TGTGCCAGCAGCTTAGACTTCCAAGAGACCCAGTACTTC
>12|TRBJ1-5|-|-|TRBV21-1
CASSRADQPQHF
TGTGCCAGCAGCAGGGCGGATCAGCCCCAGCATTTT
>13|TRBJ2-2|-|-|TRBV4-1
CASSLQTFGELFF
TGCGCCAGCAGCTTACAGACCTTCGGGGAGCTGTTTTTT
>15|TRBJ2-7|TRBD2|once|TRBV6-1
CASSDKTSGSNEQYF
TGTGCCAGCAGTGATAAAACTAGCGGGAGTAACGAGCAGTACTTC
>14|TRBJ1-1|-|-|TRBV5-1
CASSLEPSRAEAFF
TGCGCCAGCAGCTTGGAGCCCAGTAGGGCTGAAGCTTTCTTT
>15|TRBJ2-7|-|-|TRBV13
CASRSSGVGTYEQYF
TGTGCCAGCAGATCATCAGGGGTCGGGACATACGAGCAGTACTTC
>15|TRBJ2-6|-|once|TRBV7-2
CASSEGTTGANVLTF
TGTGCCAGCAGCGAAGGGACGACTGGGGCCAACGTCCTGACTTTC
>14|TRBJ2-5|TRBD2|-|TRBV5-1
CASSPGRVLETQYF
TGCGCCAGCAGCCCAGGGAGGGTCTTAGAGACCCAGTACTTC
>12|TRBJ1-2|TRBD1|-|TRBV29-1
CSVRDSNYGYTF
TGCAGCGTGAGGGACAGCAACTATGGCTACACCTTC